Sequencing of this TCR beta chain was carried out in a study of blood T cell repertoires in COVID-19. About the study: Donors in the United States, Italy and Spain gave samples during acute or convalescent COVID-19. PBMCs, B-cell-depleted T cells, or T cells were the source of the cDNA or gDNA that made up the material.

This clone was counted only a few times. This CDR3 is 15 amino acids long. V lost 0 bases, J lost 7 bases, and 10 bases lay in between. The germline V gene encodes CDR1 LGHNA and CDR2 YNFKEQ. As originally analysed: Amplifying reference gene primers gave estimates of nucleated cell counts. Sequenced by immunoSEQ multiplex PCR; TCRdb stores in-frame clones only, minus some. V, J and clone size are taken as reported in that table, and D and trimming were inferred from the DNA itself. The table lists about 200,000 clones, almost 85% of them singletons. The chain recombines TRBV4-2 with TRBJ1-6; the D gene is possibly TRBD1 (5 bases). What was sequenced was peripheral blood. The receptor was isolated from a woman between 45 and 65 years old with active or convalescent COVID-19. CDR3 sequence reads: CASSQDAGGNSPLHF. In DNA, the CDR3 is TGTGCCAGCAGCCAAGATGCGGGGGGAAATTCACCCCTCCACTTT.